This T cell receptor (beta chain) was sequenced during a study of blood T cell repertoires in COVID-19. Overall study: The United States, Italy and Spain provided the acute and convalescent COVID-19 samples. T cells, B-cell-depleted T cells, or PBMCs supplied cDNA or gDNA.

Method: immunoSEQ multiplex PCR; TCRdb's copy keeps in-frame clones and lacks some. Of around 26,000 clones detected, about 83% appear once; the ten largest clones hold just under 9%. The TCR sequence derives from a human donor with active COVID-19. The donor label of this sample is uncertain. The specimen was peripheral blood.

The CDR3 is CASSLRDTQYF. The CDR3 coding sequence is TGTGCCAGCAGCTTACGTGATACGCAGTATTTT. The chain recombines TRBV11-3 with TRBJ2-3; D unclear. CDR3 length equals 11 residues. Between the trimmed V and J ends, which lost 2 bases and 6 bases, there was a span of 3 bases. Germline V gene data show CDR1 as SGHNT and CDR2 as YENEEA.